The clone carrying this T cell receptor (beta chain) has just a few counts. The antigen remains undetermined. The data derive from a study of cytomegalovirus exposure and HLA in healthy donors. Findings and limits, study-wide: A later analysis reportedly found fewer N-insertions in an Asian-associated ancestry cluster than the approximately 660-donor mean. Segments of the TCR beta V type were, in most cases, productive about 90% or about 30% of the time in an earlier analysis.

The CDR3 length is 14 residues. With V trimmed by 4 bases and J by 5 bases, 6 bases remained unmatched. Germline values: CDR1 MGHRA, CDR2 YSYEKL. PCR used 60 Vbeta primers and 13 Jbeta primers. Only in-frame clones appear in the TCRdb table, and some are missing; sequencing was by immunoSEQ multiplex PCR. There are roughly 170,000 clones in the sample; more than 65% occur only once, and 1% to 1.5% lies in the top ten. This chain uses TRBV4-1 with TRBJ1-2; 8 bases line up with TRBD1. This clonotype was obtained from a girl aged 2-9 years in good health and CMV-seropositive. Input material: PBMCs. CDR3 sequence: CASSRGQGKYGYTF. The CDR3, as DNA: TGCGCCAGCAGCCGCGGACAGGGAAAATATGGCTACACCTTC.